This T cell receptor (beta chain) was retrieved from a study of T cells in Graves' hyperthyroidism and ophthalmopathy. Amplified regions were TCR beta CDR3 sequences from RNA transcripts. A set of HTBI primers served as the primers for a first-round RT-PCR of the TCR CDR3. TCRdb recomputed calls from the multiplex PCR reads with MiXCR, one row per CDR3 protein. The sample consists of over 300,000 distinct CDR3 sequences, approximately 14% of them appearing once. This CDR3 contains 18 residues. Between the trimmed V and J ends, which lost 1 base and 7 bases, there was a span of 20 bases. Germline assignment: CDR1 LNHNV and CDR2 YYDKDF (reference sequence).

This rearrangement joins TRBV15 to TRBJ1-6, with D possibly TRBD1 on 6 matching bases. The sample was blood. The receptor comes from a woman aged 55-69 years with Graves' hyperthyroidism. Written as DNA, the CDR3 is TGTGCCACCAGCAGAGCCCCCCCACAGGGTCCCGGCAATTCACCCCTCCACTTT. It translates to CATSRAPPQGPGNSPLHF. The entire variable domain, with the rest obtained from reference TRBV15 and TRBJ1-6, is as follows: DAMVIQNPRYQVTQFGKPVTLSCSQTLNHNVMYWYQQKSSQAPKLLFHYYDKDFNNEADTPDNFQSRRPNTSFCFLDIRSPGLGDTAMYLCATSRAPPQGPGNSPLHFGNGTRLTVT.